The entry that follows covers one T cell receptor (beta chain) sequence. Its antigen is unidentified. Combining a sample-barcoded 5' primer with a J-beta primer mix, a second PCR ran for 7 to 11 cycles. One entry per CDR3 protein, called by TCRdb with MiXCR from the 5' RACE reads. Counted here are about 1.4 million distinct CDR3 sequences, around 59% occurring once; the ten biggest clones make up 6.5% to 8.5%. The CDR3 length is 15 residues. V lost 0 bases, J lost 4 bases, and 11 bases lay in between. Germline V CDR1 and CDR2: SGHTA, FQGNSA. These data come from a study of blood T cells in healthy people across ages. Findings of the study overall: Donor CMV status, an unknown factor, possibly confounded changes in expanded clonotypes.

This receptor was taken from a man aged 18 to 30 in good health. Input material: blood. The J gene is TRBJ2-3, the V gene TRBV7-2, with a possible D match to TRBD2 (6 bases). The CDR3 here is CASSLAAGTADTQYF. The CDR3 DNA reads TGTGCCAGCAGCTTAGCGGCGGGAACTGCAGATACGCAGTATTTT.